This TCR beta chain was observed in a study of human T cells and chemical hapten exposure. General study results and limits: Correlating positively with patch test score were the PT1 expanded TCR counts. The presence of alopecia in the donors means their immune response may differ from healthy people's.

The library labeled individual cDNA molecules by adding unique molecular identifiers to them. Authors' processing steps: From about 20,000 to 690,000 TCRs were found per sample, with a median of 95,638. Via MiXCR, TCRdb re-called the RACE reads, giving one row per CDR3 protein. These V and J calls rely on TCRdb rather than the paper's analysis. The sample holds about 160,000 distinct CDR3 sequences; about 30% are singletons and the top ten take 2.1%. The CDR3 is made up of 15 amino acids. With 6 bases removed from V and 2 bases from J, the gap between germline ends came to 16 bases. Germline CDR1 and CDR2: SGHVS and FNYEAQ. Time point given: patch test 3, about 24 weeks after DPC sensitization. Treatment denoted: therapeutic diphenylcyclopropenone sensitization with weekly scalp DPC. Concerning this clonotype: No antigen is known for it.

The sample here was whole blood, taken in connection with sensitization to the hapten diphenylcyclopropenone (DPC). This clonotype originated in a woman aged 18-29 years with alopecia areata. Some clones in this sample may be carry-over from other donors' samples. The genes are TRBV7-6 and TRBJ2-5; tentatively, D is TRBD2 (6 bases). In DNA form, the CDR3 reads TGTGCCAGCAGGGAGGGTGGCAGTCTTCAAGAGACCCAGTACTTC. It specifies CASREGGSLQETQYF.